The 32 T cell receptor beta chains below all came from one sample that was sequenced in a study of cytomegalovirus exposure and HLA in healthy donors. PCR amplification relied on 60 Vbeta primers (plus 13 Jbeta primers). Libraries were prepared by immunoSEQ multiplex PCR; TCRdb keeps only in-frame clonotypes and omits some of them. The repertoire table contains 130,000 or so clones. Sequencing was done on a sample of PBMCs. These receptors all stem from a woman aged 18-35 years in good health and CMV-seronegative.

As to this clone: The limits of the CDR3 on the DNA are not certain, so only TCRdb's listed CDR3 is given. This sequence joins TRBV6-6 and TRBJ2-3; the table names TRBD2, a call not compared with the DNA. Ends included, the CDR3 has 15 residues. CDR1 is MNHNY and CDR2 is SVGAGI in the germline V gene (reference sequence). Here the CDR3 reads CASSSSSGGTDTQYF.

CDR3 sequence (DNA): TGTGCCAGCAGCACCCCGGGTTCGGGGAAAGAGACCCAGTACTTC. It is translated as CASSTPGSGKETQYF. This chain connects TRBV11-3 to TRBJ2-5; D is perhaps TRBD2 (5 bases). Trimming left V 5 bases short and J 3 bases short, with 16 bases between. This CDR3 spans 15 amino acids. The germline CDR1 and CDR2 sequences are SGHNT and YENEEA. Filled out from reference TRBV11-3 and TRBJ2-5, the complete variable domain reads EAGVVQSPRYKIIEKKQPVAFWCNPISGHNTLYWYLQNLGQGPELLIRYENEEAVDDSQLPKDRFSAERLKGVDSTLKIQPAELGDSAVYLCASSTPGSGKETQYFGPGTRLLVL.

The V call is TRBV7-2, the J call TRBJ1-1; 8 bases match TRBD1. This CDR3 spans 16 amino acids. The germline V gene encodes CDR1 SGHTA and CDR2 FQGNSA. After removal of 2 bases from V and 1 base from J, the junction contained 6 bases not matched to a gene. CDR3 in DNA: TGTGCCAGCAGCTTATCGCCGGGACAGGAGAACACTGAAGCTTTCTTT. Its translation is CASSLSPGQENTEAFF.

As regards this clone: The germline gene is not matched at one end of the junction; a read error may be the cause. V and J are TRBV2 and TRBJ2-3; D call uncertain. The length of the CDR3 is 11 residues. Germline loops: CDR1 SNHLY, CDR2 FYNNEI. CDR3 residues: CASSAARTEYF. In nucleotides, the CDR3 is TGTGCCAGCAGTGCTGCCCGTACGGAGTATTTT.

The chain is built from TRBV12-2 and TRBJ1-1; the DNA was not compared with TRBD1, the D call given in the table. TRBV12-2 counts as a pseudogene. The CDR3 totals 14 residues. CDR3 in DNA: TGTGCAAGTCGCTTAGATCCAGGGAACACTGAAGCTTTCTTT. As protein: CASRLDPGNTEAFF.

V usage is TRBV5-1 and J usage is TRBJ2-2, with TRBD1 as a possible D gene (6 bases). This CDR3 is 16 amino acids long. V was clipped by 7 bases and J by 0 bases, with 16 bases between them. Germline V gene sequence: CDR1 SGHRS, CDR2 YFSETQ. This chain's CDR3 is CASSKSTGTNTGELFF. The CDR3 DNA follows: TGCGCCAGCTCGAAATCGACAGGCACGAACACCGGGGAGCTGTTTTTT.

Regarding this clone: This same CDR3 is encoded by further DNA sequences in the sample. The gene calls are TRBV7-9 and TRBJ2-1, with D possibly being TRBD1 (5 bases). There are 16 residues in the CDR3. Per the germline V gene, CDR1 is SEHNR and CDR2 is FQNEAQ (reference sequence). Between the trimmed V and J ends, which lost 3 bases and 3 bases, there was a span of 15 bases. The CDR3 region has the DNA TGTGCCAGCAGCTTGGTAGGGGTTACCTACTACAATGAGCAGTTCTTC. Residues: CASSLVGVTYYNEQFF. Combining the CDR3 with reference TRBV7-9 and TRBJ2-1 gives the whole variable domain DTGVSQNPRHKITKRGQNVTFRCDPISEHNRLYWYRQTLGQGPEFLTYFQNEAQLEKSRLLSDRFSAERPKGSFSTLEIQRTEQGDSAMYLCASSLVGVTYYNEQFFGPGTRLTVL.

The CDR3 region has the DNA TGTGCCAGTAGTTCCACGGACAGGGGAGGTGGCTACACCTTC. The encoded protein is CASSSTDRGGGYTF. The V gene is TRBV19, the J gene TRBJ1-2; 9 bases map to TRBD1. Per germline, CDR1 LNHDA and CDR2 SQIVND (reference sequence). The CDR3 sequence is 14 residues long. The V and J ends lost 5 bases and 7 bases, in that order; junction bases with no gene match: 8. Supplemented by reference TRBV19 and TRBJ1-2, the full variable domain reads DGGITQSPKYLFRKEGQNVTLSCEQNLNHDAMYWYRQDPGQGLRLIYYSQIVNDFQKGDIAEGYSVSREKKESFPLTVTSAQKNPTAFYLCASSSTDRGGGYTFGSGTRLTVV.

The chain combines TRBV6-1 with TRBJ1-2, with unresolved D. This CDR3 is 14 amino acids long. Deletions cut 3 bases from V and 3 bases from J, with 11 bases between. Per the germline V gene, CDR1 is MNHNS and CDR2 is SASEGT. This CDR3 reads CASSDSGRDYGYTF. CDR3 bases: TGTGCCAGCAGTGATTCGGGGAGAGACTATGGCTACACCTTC.

This CDR3 reads CASSPQNSGGNEKLFF. In nucleotides, the CDR3 is TGTGCCAGCAGCCCCCAAAACTCAGGGGGCAATGAAAAACTGTTTTTT. V usage is TRBV9 and J usage is TRBJ1-4; 8 bases agree with TRBD1. Germline V gene sequence: CDR1 SGDLS, CDR2 YYNGEE. The CDR3 is 16 residues long. V shed 4 bases, J shed 5 bases, and the junction held 10 bases outside the gene matches.

The chain recombines TRBV11-2 with TRBJ2-1; weak D call: TRBD2 (5 bases). The CDR3 runs 13 residues. Trimming shortened V by 3 bases and J by 10 bases, and 13 bases separated the two germline ends. The germline gives CDR1 SGHAT, CDR2 FQNNGV. CDR3 nucleotide sequence: TGTGCCAGCAGCTTGGGAGCGGTAGGGGAGCAGTTCTTC. Protein product: CASSLGAVGEQFF.

Written as DNA, the CDR3 is TGCAGCGCACAGGGGAAGGGGAACACTGAAGCTTTCTTT. This codes for CSAQGKGNTEAFF. This chain connects TRBV29-1 to TRBJ1-1; 7 bases line up with TRBD1. The CDR3 spans 13 residues. CDR1 and CDR2 from the germline V gene are SQVTM and ANQGSEA. V dropped 7 bases and J dropped 1; count of bases not matched to a gene: 6.

The rearrangement links TRBV9 to TRBJ2-3; possible D gene TRBD2, 6 bases. The CDR3 has 14 residues. The V gene lost 0 bases and the J gene lost 4 bases, with 9 bases spanning the gap. The germline V gene encodes CDR1 SGDLS and CDR2 YYNGEE. The CDR3 DNA sequence: TGTGCCAGCAGCGTAGGATTAGCGGCAGATACGCAGTATTTT. It codes for CASSVGLAADTQYF.

The chain has TRBV9 and TRBJ2-1; 8 nucleotides agree with TRBD2. CDR3 length equals 14 residues. Per germline, CDR1 SGDLS and CDR2 YYNGEE. V lost 5 bases to trimming and J lost 8 bases; unmatched junction nucleotides: 9. The CDR3 reads CASSAGGLGDEQFF. DNA for the CDR3: TGTGCCAGCAGTGCGGGGGGACTTGGGGATGAGCAGTTCTTC.

The rearrangement uses TRBV6-1 and TRBJ1-1, with D perhaps TRBD1 (5 bases). Trimming shortened V by 7 bases and J by 6 bases, and 21 bases separated the two germline ends. This CDR3 has 15 amino acids. Germline V lookup: CDR1 MNHNS, CDR2 SASEGT. The CDR3 DNA reads as TGTGCCAGCAACCTCCCGGATCGGGGGGAAGCTGAAGCTTTCTTT. Amino acids: CASNLPDRGEAEAFF.

The chain combines TRBV30 with TRBJ2-1; 13 nucleotides line up with TRBD2. The trim removed 1 base at V and 8 bases at J, leaving 2 bases unmatched. Germline V lookup: CDR1 GTSNPN, CDR2 SVGIG (reference sequence). The length of the CDR3 is 14 residues. This chain's CDR3 is CAWSGGLAGYEQFF. CDR3 DNA sequence: TGTGCCTGGAGTGGGGGACTAGCGGGATATGAGCAGTTCTTC.

The chain has TRBV11-2 and TRBJ1-5; 9 positions agree with TRBD1. Germline V gives CDR1 SGHAT, CDR2 FQNNGV. Unmatched junction bases numbered 8, after V lost 5 bases and J lost 3 bases. The CDR3 runs to 16 residues. The DNA of the CDR3 is TGTGCCAGCAGCCGCGGGACAGGGAACCCCAATCAGCCCCAGCATTTT. This gives the protein CASSRGTGNPNQPQHF.

The chain joins TRBV29-1 to TRBJ2-1; 10 nucleotides agree with TRBD2. V shed 0 bases, J shed 5 bases, and the junction held 7 bases outside the gene matches. The CDR3 runs to 16 residues. Germline-derived CDR1 and CDR2 are SQVTM and ANQGSEA. The CDR3 DNA reads as TGCAGCGTTGAAGATTGGCTAGCGGGAGAGCACAATGAGCAGTTCTTC. Its translation: CSVEDWLAGEHNEQFF.

V usage is TRBV19 and J usage is TRBJ1-5, with D unclear. The CDR3 loop spans 13 amino acids. Trimming removed 9 bases from V and 2 bases from J, with 11 bases in between. CDR1 is LNHDA, CDR2 SQIVND, per germline (reference sequence). In DNA form, the CDR3 reads TGTGCCAGCAACATCCGGGGCAATCAGCCCCAGCATTTT. It is translated as CASNIRGNQPQHF.

V and J are TRBV9 and TRBJ1-3; D call uncertain. The germline CDR1 and CDR2 sequences are SGDLS and YYNGEE. The CDR3 spans 15 residues. V lost 4 bases and J lost 2, with 13 bases in between. CDR3: CASSLGPWPGNTIYF. The CDR3 bases are TGTGCCAGCAGCCTTGGGCCCTGGCCTGGAAACACCATATATTTT.

The chain combines TRBV6-5 with TRBJ1-2; TRBD1 might be the D (6 bases). The CDR3 totals 16 residues. Deletions cut 1 base from V and 0 bases from J, with 12 bases between. CDR1 is MNHEY and CDR2 is SVGAGI in the germline V gene. This CDR3 reads CASSYFTGTSNYGYTF. The DNA of the CDR3 is TGTGCCAGCAGTTACTTTACCGGGACATCTAACTATGGCTACACCTTC.

The chain is built from TRBV4-3 and TRBJ2-7, with 8 nucleotides matching TRBD1. CDR1 is LGHNA and CDR2 is YSLEER in the germline V gene. J lost 9 bases, V lost 1 base, and 17 bases had no gene match. CDR3 size: 17 residues. CDR3 loop: CASSQALWRTGFGWQYV. CDR3 bases: TGCGCCAGCAGCCAAGCCCTGTGGCGGACAGGGTTCGGGTGGCAGTACGTC.

In nucleotides, the CDR3 is TGTGCCATCAGTGCGTCCCTCACAGATACGCAGTATTTT. Translated: CAISASLTDTQYF. V gene TRBV10-3 combines with J gene TRBJ2-3; D call uncertain. This CDR3 has 13 amino acids. Germline CDR1 and CDR2: ENHRY and SYGVKD. Trimming took 4 bases from V and 2 from J, leaving 7 bases between them.

CDR3 region: CASSYRATGELFF. The CDR3 DNA sequence: TGTGCCAGCAGCTACAGGGCCACCGGGGAGCTGTTTTTT. The V gene is TRBV7-8, the J gene TRBJ2-2, with D maybe TRBD1 (6 bases). CDR1 and CDR2 (germline): SGHVS, FQNEAQ. The V end lost 4 bases, the J end lost 4 bases, and 7 bases lay between the germline ends. The CDR3 covers 13 residues.

The chain joins TRBV7-9 to TRBJ2-3; 9 nucleotides agree with TRBD2. The CDR3 has 16 amino acids. After removal of 1 base from V and 0 bases from J, the junction contained 2 bases not matched to a gene. Germline loops: CDR1 SEHNR, CDR2 FQNEAQ (reference sequence). The CDR3 DNA reads TGTGCCAGCAGCTTAGGGGCGGGGGGGAGCACAGATACGCAGTATTTT. Translation: CASSLGAGGSTDTQYF.

The chain recombines TRBV7-2 with TRBJ2-5; 9 bases are shared with TRBD2. Trimming at V came to 3 bases and at J to 5 bases, leaving 7 bases not matched to a gene. Germline V CDR1 and CDR2: SGHTA, FQGNSA. The CDR3 extends over 15 amino acids. In DNA form, the CDR3 reads TGTGCCAGCAGCTTTTATAGCGGGAGCATGGAGACCCAGTACTTC. Translated, it gives CASSFYSGSMETQYF.

The V gene is TRBV5-5, the J gene TRBJ2-2; no reliable D call. The V and J ends lost 1 base and 1 base respectively, with 8 bases between them. Per germline, CDR1 SGHKS and CDR2 YYEKEE (reference sequence). The CDR3 is 15 amino acids. The CDR3 DNA follows: TGTGCCAGCAGCTTGTACCAGATGAACACCGGGGAGCTGTTTTTT. Protein product: CASSLYQMNTGELFF.

The V call is TRBV6-5, the J call TRBJ1-1, with D possibly being TRBD1 (5 bases). The CDR3 has 13 residues. Looked up from germline, CDR1 is MNHEY and CDR2 is SVGAGI. V gave up 0 bases and J gave up 6 bases, with 8 bases separating them. The CDR3 DNA is TGTGCCAGCAGTTACTCCCCCAGGGCTGAAGCTTTCTTT. As protein: CASSYSPRAEAFF.

V and J are TRBV28 and TRBJ2-3, with 8 bases aligning to TRBD2. Germline V gene lookup returns CDR1 MDHEN and CDR2 SYDVKM. Trimming cost V 5 bases and J 1 base; bases outside gene matches: 5. This CDR3 region has 15 residues. CDR3 amino acids: CASSRSGTRTDTQYF. DNA of the CDR3: TGTGCCAGCAGTCGTAGCGGGACCCGCACAGATACGCAGTATTTT.

The chain is built from TRBV5-1 and TRBJ2-1, with unresolved D. With 4 bases removed from V and 9 bases from J, the gap between germline ends came to 8 bases. CDR1 and CDR2 from the germline V gene are SGHRS and YFSETQ. The CDR3 is 11 residues long. This CDR3 is CASSAVGEQFF. For the CDR3, the DNA is TGCGCCAGCAGCGCCGTCGGTGAGCAGTTCTTC.

The chain links TRBV6-1 to TRBJ1-1; D might be TRBD1 (5 bases). Deletions cut 6 bases from V and 4 bases from J, with 12 bases between. This CDR3 region has 13 residues. Germline CDR1 and CDR2: MNHNS and SASEGT. The CDR3 reads CASSEQVLTEAFF. CDR3 nucleotides: TGTGCCAGCAGCGAACAGGTTCTCACTGAAGCTTTCTTT.

The rearrangement joins TRBV11-2 to TRBJ2-1; possible D gene TRBD1, 6 bases. CDR1 SGHAT and CDR2 FQNNGV come from the germline V gene. The CDR3 contains 14 residues. Trimming left V 4 bases short and J 4 bases short, with 11 bases between. The CDR3 here is CASSSRTAYNEQFF. CDR3 DNA sequence: TGTGCCAGCAGCTCCCGGACAGCTTACAATGAGCAGTTCTTC.